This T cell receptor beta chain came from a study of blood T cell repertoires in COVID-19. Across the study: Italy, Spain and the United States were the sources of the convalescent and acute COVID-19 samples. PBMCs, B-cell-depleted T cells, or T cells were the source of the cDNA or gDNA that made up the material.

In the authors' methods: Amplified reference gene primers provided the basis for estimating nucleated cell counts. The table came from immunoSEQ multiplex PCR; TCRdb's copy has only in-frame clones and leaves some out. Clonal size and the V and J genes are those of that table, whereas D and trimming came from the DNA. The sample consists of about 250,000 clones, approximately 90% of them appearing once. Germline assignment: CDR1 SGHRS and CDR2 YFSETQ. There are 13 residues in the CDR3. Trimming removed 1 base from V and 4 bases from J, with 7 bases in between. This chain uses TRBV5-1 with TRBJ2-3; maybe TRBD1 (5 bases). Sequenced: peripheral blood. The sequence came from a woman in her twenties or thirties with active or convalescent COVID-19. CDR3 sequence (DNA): TGCGCCAGCAGCTTGCTGGGGCCAGATACGCAGTATTTT. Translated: CASSLLGPDTQYF. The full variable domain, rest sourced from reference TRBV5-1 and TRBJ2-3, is KAGVTQTPRYLIKTRGQQVTLSCSPISGHRSVSWYQQTPGQGLQFLFEYFSETQRNKGNFPGRFSGRQFSNSRSEMNVSTLELGDSALYLCASSLLGPDTQYFGPGTRLTVL.